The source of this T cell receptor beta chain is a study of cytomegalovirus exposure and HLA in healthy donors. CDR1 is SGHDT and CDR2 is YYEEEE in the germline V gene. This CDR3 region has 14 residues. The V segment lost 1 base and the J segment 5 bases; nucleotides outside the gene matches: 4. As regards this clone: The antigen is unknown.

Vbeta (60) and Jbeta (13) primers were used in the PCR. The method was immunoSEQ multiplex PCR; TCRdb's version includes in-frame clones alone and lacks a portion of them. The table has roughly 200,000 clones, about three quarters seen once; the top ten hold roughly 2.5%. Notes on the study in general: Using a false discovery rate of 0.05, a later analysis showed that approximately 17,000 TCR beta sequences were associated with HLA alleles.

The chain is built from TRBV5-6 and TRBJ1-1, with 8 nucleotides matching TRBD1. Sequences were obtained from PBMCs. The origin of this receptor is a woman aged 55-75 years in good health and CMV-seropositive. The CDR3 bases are TGTGCCAGCAGCTTGCGGACAGGGCGGACTGAAGCTTTCTTT. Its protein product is CASSLRTGRTEAFF. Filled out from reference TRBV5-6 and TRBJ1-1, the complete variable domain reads DAGVTQSPTHLIKTRGQQVTLRCSPKSGHDTVSWYQQALGQGPQFIFQYYEEEERQRGNFPDRFSGHQFPNYSSELNVNALLLGDSALYLCASSLRTGRTEAFFGQGTRLTVV.